In this sample, the clone carrying this T cell receptor beta chain turned up many times. Its antigen is still unknown. Conversion of TCR transcripts into cDNA relied on 5'RACE template switching, which added a universal primer site and UMIs. TCRdb recomputed calls from the 5' RACE reads with MiXCR, one row per CDR3 protein. Altogether over 130,000 distinct CDR3 sequences are present, roughly 8% being singletons, with the ten largest covering roughly 0.76%. This sample was taken from a study of T cells after yellow fever vaccination. Study-wide findings and caveats: Though it reached lower strength, the secondary response hit its peak faster, day 5 versus 15. Among all clonotypes, a small share was observed in both CD4 and CD8 compartments.

Trimming cost V 5 bases and J 6 bases; bases outside gene matches: 8. The CDR3 consists of 17 residues. CDR1 is SGHVS, CDR2 FQNEAQ, per germline. The V and J genes are TRBV7-8 and TRBJ2-2; 14 bases are a match to TRBD2. The sequencing here drew on CD4+ T cells sorted from PBMCs, taken 5 days after the yellow fever booster vaccination. This sequence originates from a man aged 25 to 45 who received the YFV17D yellow fever vaccine. Here the CDR3 reads CASSLGTSGSVAGELFF. CDR3 coding DNA: TGTGCCAGCAGCCTCGGGACTAGCGGGAGTGTGGCCGGGGAGCTGTTTTTT.